This T cell receptor (beta chain) was retrieved from a study of CD8+ T cells in alopecia areata. The study, taken as a whole, reports: For lesional scalp, especially alopecia totalis/universalis, clonality was higher than in normal scalp.

The sequencing template was cDNA reverse transcribed from extracted RNA. The method was immunoSEQ multiplex PCR; TCRdb's version includes in-frame clones alone and lacks a portion of them. This table holds about 180,000 clones, 67% found once. Looked up from germline, CDR1 is SGHVS and CDR2 is FQNEAQ. This CDR3 is built from 12 residues. V lost 5 bases and J lost 2, with 7 bases in between. About this clone: Its cognate antigen is unknown.

Sequencing used CD8+ T cells sorted from blood, obtained at week 0. The TCR originated in a human donor with alopecia areata. The chain links TRBV7-8 to TRBJ2-7; D gene unclear. The CDR3 reads CASSVATYEQYF. CDR3 nucleotide sequence: TGTGCCAGCAGCGTCGCAACCTACGAGCAGTACTTC.